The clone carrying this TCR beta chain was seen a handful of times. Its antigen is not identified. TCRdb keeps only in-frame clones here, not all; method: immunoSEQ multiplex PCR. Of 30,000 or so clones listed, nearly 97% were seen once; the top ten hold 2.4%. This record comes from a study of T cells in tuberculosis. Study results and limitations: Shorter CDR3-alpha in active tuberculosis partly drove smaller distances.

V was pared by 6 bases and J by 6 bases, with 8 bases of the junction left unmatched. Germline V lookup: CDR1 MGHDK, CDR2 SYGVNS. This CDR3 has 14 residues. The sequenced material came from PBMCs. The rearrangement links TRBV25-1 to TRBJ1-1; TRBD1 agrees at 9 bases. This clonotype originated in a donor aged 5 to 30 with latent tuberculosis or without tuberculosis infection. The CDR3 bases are TGTGCCAGCAGCCTACAGGGGGCAGGCTCTGAAGCTTTCTTT. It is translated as CASSLQGAGSEAFF.